The text below deals with one T cell receptor (beta chain). Its antigen is undetermined. V shed 8 bases and J shed 1 base, with 11 bases lying between them. The CDR3 has 13 residues. Germline V gene sequence: CDR1 KGHSH, CDR2 LQKENI. These data are taken from a study of cytomegalovirus exposure and HLA in healthy donors. 13 Jbeta primers and 60 Vbeta primers were used for the PCR. The repertoire was sequenced with immunoSEQ multiplex PCR; TCRdb's copy has only in-frame clones and lacks some. The sample has under 250,000 clones, roughly 85% seen once. Study-level findings and limits: Fewer N-insertions (relative to the 666-donor mean) were reportedly seen in an Asian-associated ancestry cluster in a later analysis.

This rearrangement joins TRBV18 to TRBJ1-1; D is perhaps TRBD1 (6 bases). The specimen sequenced was PBMCs. The sequence derives from a woman aged 45-65 years in good health and CMV-seronegative. The CDR3 region is CASGGGANTEAFF. Written as DNA, the CDR3 is TGTGCCAGCGGAGGGGGGGCGAACACTGAAGCTTTCTTT.